Detailed here is one TCR beta chain. V was clipped by 6 bases and J by 5 bases, with 17 bases between them. CDR3 length: 14 amino acids. Germline CDR1 SGHAT, CDR2 FQNNGV. Since all of the isolated RNA was reverse transcribed, expressed TCRB transcripts were what got sequenced. This table comes from immunoSEQ multiplex PCR, and its TCRdb copy is limited to in-frame clones, with some not included. This sample yields roughly 250,000 clones, of which approximately 70% are seen a single time; about 0.05% belongs to the top ten. The sample comes from a study of beta chain features in type 1 diabetes. The clonotype was recovered from a man aged 25 to 40 in good health. Sequenced material: naive CD4+ T cells from blood. V gene TRBV11-2 combines with J gene TRBJ2-7; D not resolved. This CDR3 reads CASRNPLAADEQYF. The CDR3 DNA reads TGTGCCAGCAGAAATCCATTGGCCGCCGACGAGCAGTACTTC. Full variable domain (missing parts from reference TRBV11-2 and TRBJ2-7): EAGVAQSPRYKIIEKRQSVAFWCNPISGHATLYWYQQILGQGPKLLIQFQNNGVVDDSQLPKDRFSAERLKGVDSTLKIQPAKLEDSAVYLCASRNPLAADEQYFGPGTRLTVT.